The 24 T cell receptor beta chains listed next were all sequenced from one sample in a study of blood T cell repertoires in COVID-19 (TCRdb year 2020). The receptor library was made with the immunoSEQ multiplex PCR assay. TCRdb took over this immuneACCESS table, retaining in-frame rearrangements with V and J assigned. Such tables are incomplete; in checked studies, under half of the missing clones stem from an unresolved V gene, and the remainder is unexplained. This sample lists 60,000 to 85,000 clones; approximately 74% were detected once. The ten largest clones capture just over 2.5% of the sample. Sequenced material: peripheral blood. These receptors all come from a human donor with acute or convalescent COVID-19. The donor label of this sample is uncertain.

This chain links TRBV28 with TRBJ1-1; D call uncertain. Per the germline V gene, CDR1 is MDHEN and CDR2 is SYDVKM. The V and J ends lost 3 bases and 8 bases respectively, with 10 bases between them. This CDR3 has 12 residues. This CDR3 is CASSFGHQEAFF. For the CDR3, the DNA is TGTGCCAGCAGTTTTGGCCATCAGGAAGCTTTCTTT.

The chain links TRBV10-3 to TRBJ2-2, with D tentatively TRBD2 (6 bases). V lost 10 bases to trimming and J lost 1 base, with 7 bases between them. The germline V gene has CDR1 ENHRY and CDR2 SYGVKD. This CDR3 is built from 12 residues. CDR3: CATGGNTGELFF. In DNA form, the CDR3 reads TGTGCCACCGGGGGGAACACCGGGGAGCTGTTTTTT.

This chain's CDR3 is CATSTQYYGYTF. For the CDR3, the DNA is TGTGCCACCAGCACCCAATACTATGGCTACACCTTC. V and J are TRBV15 and TRBJ1-2; D not certain. The ends were cut back, 4 bases at V and 3 bases at J, with 6 bases in the middle. The CDR3 has 12 amino acids. CDR1 is LNHNV and CDR2 is YYDKDF in the germline V gene (reference sequence). Filled out from reference TRBV15 and TRBJ1-2, the complete variable domain reads DAMVIQNPRYQVTQFGKPVTLSCSQTLNHNVMYWYQQKSSQAPKLLFHYYDKDFNNEADTPDNFQSRRPNTSFCFLDIRSPGLGDTAMYLCATSTQYYGYTFGSGTRLTVV.

The chain combines TRBV5-1 with TRBJ1-2; 8 bases are shared with TRBD1. The junction had 13 bases not matched to a gene; V was cut back by 3 bases and J by 0 bases. CDR1 and CDR2 from the germline V gene are SGHRS and YFSETQ. The CDR3 runs 18 residues. The CDR3 DNA follows: TGCGCCAGCAGCTCACCGGGACAGGTTTCCTTAGCTAACTATGGCTACACCTTC. Residues: CASSSPGQVSLANYGYTF.

This clone is a singleton in its sample. The chain couples TRBV5-6 to TRBJ2-6, with a possible D match to TRBD2 (5 bases). There are 19 residues in the CDR3. V was cut by 4 bases and J by 0 bases, with 20 bases left in between. The V gene's germline CDR1 is SGHDT and CDR2 YYEEEE. The CDR3 region is CASSLGRGSPLSGANVLTF. The CDR3 region has the DNA TGTGCCAGCAGCCTTGGAAGAGGGTCCCCCCTCTCTGGGGCCAACGTCCTGACTTTC.

The chain joins TRBV25-1 to TRBJ2-4, with D tentatively TRBD1 (6 bases). The germline V gene has CDR1 MGHDK and CDR2 SYGVNS. Deletions cut 5 bases from V and 10 bases from J, with 21 bases between. The CDR3 is 15 residues long. CDR3 loop: CASSPTSNRDVIQYF. For the CDR3, the DNA is TGTGCCAGCAGTCCAACTTCGAACAGGGATGTGATTCAGTACTTC.

The chain couples TRBV15 to TRBJ2-1; the D is unclear. The CDR3 runs to 16 residues. Between the trimmed V and J ends, which lost 1 base and 0 bases, there was a span of 10 bases. The germline gives CDR1 LNHNV, CDR2 YYDKDF (reference sequence). This CDR3 is CATSRAGPSSYNEQFF. The CDR3 nucleotides are TGTGCCACCAGCAGAGCGGGTCCGAGCTCCTACAATGAGCAGTTCTTC.

This clone was seen a few times. CDR3 nucleotide sequence: TGCGCCAGCAGCTTGGATGGCGGTAAGGAGACCCAGTACTTC. Encoded protein: CASSLDGGKETQYF. This rearrangement joins TRBV5-1 to TRBJ2-5, with D unclear. CDR3 length: 14 amino acids. CDR1 is SGHRS, CDR2 YFSETQ, per germline. Trimming pared 0 bases from V and 5 bases from J, leaving 11 bases between.

The chain joins TRBV2 to TRBJ2-2; no definite D call. The CDR3 is 13 amino acids. Trimming stripped 6 bases from V and 5 bases from J, with 10 bases between. Germline loops: CDR1 SNHLY, CDR2 FYNNEI. The CDR3 DNA reads as TGTGCCAGCAGGGCCTCGCCGACCGGGGAGCTGTTTTTT. Translating it yields CASRASPTGELFF.

The chain recombines TRBV5-3 with TRBJ1-5; 9 bases fit TRBD1. TRBV5-3 is filed as an ORF, its function uncertain. The CDR3 runs to 14 residues. Trimming at V came to 6 bases and at J to 7 bases, leaving 8 bases not matched to a gene. CDR3 in amino acids: CARTKDRGQQPQHF. The DNA for the CDR3 is TGTGCCAGAACCAAGGACAGGGGACAGCAGCCCCAGCATTTT.

This clone was detected a few times. The chain carries TRBV24-1 and TRBJ2-5; perhaps TRBD1 as D (5 bases). CDR1 KGHDR and CDR2 SFDVKD come from the germline V gene. The CDR3 consists of 15 residues. Trimming took 5 bases from V and 2 from J, leaving 14 bases between them. DNA of the CDR3: TGTGCCACCAGTGGGGCAGGGCCCGAACAAGAGACCCAGTACTTC. Amino acid sequence: CATSGAGPEQETQYF.

The chain links TRBV11-2 to TRBJ2-1; 9 bases are a match to TRBD2. The CDR3 consists of 15 residues. Looked up from germline, CDR1 is SGHAT and CDR2 is FQNNGV. The trim removed 3 bases at V and 7 bases at J, leaving 7 bases unmatched. CDR3 protein: CASSFSGREENEQFF. In nucleotides, the CDR3 is TGTGCCAGCAGCTTTAGCGGGAGAGAGGAGAATGAGCAGTTCTTC. Full variable domain (remainder filled in from reference TRBV11-2 and TRBJ2-1): EAGVAQSPRYKIIEKRQSVAFWCNPISGHATLYWYQQILGQGPKLLIQFQNNGVVDDSQLPKDRFSAERLKGVDSTLKIQPAKLEDSAVYLCASSFSGREENEQFFGPGTRLTVL.

The CDR3 sequence: CATRGRGTTEAFF. The CDR3 nucleotides read TGTGCCACCAGAGGGAGGGGAACAACTGAAGCTTTCTTT. The chain combines TRBV15 with TRBJ1-1; D might be TRBD1 (5 bases). Trimming removed 6 bases at V and 5 bases at J, with 13 bases between. CDR1 is LNHNV, CDR2 YYDKDF, per germline (reference sequence). This CDR3 contains 13 residues.

V gene TRBV5-8 combines with J gene TRBJ2-3; TRBD2 is a possible D gene (6 bases). Germline assignment: CDR1 SGHTS and CDR2 YDEGEE. The CDR3 covers 15 residues. V lost 0 bases and J 2 bases, leaving 10 bases between the germline ends. CDR3: CASSLGSGFTDTQYF. The CDR3 coding sequence is TGTGCCAGCAGCTTGGGTAGCGGATTCACAGATACGCAGTATTTT.

This clone has a single count. V and J are TRBV7-9 and TRBJ1-1, with TRBD1 matching 8 bases. The CDR3 length is 13 residues. The trim removed 5 bases at V and 6 bases at J, leaving 5 bases unmatched. CDR1 SEHNR and CDR2 FQNEAQ come from the germline V gene (reference sequence). The CDR3: CASSMQQGAEAFF. The CDR3 DNA is TGTGCCAGCAGCATGCAACAGGGGGCTGAAGCTTTCTTT. Full variable domain (remainder filled in from reference TRBV7-9 and TRBJ1-1): DTGVSQNPRHKITKRGQNVTFRCDPISEHNRLYWYRQTLGQGPEFLTYFQNEAQLEKSRLLSDRFSAERPKGSFSTLEIQRTEQGDSAMYLCASSMQQGAEAFFGQGTRLTVV.

This clone showed up just a few times. The chain joins TRBV5-4 to TRBJ1-4, with D maybe TRBD1 (5 bases). The V end was cut by 0 bases, the J end by 4 bases, with 10 bases between. The germline gives CDR1 SGHNT, CDR2 YYREEE (reference sequence). This CDR3 has 15 residues. Here the CDR3 reads CASSLAGGINEKLFF. The DNA for the CDR3 is TGTGCCAGCAGCTTGGCCGGGGGAATTAATGAAAAACTGTTTTTT.

The gene calls are TRBV5-1 and TRBJ2-5, with 8 bases that match TRBD1. Unmatched junction bases numbered 9, after V lost 4 bases and J lost 1 base. Per germline, CDR1 SGHRS and CDR2 YFSETQ. The CDR3 runs to 16 residues. CDR3 protein: CASSAGDRTSQETQYF. CDR3 DNA sequence: TGCGCCAGCAGCGCAGGGGACAGGACCTCCCAAGAGACCCAGTACTTC.

V and J are TRBV5-1 and TRBJ2-7, with 9 positions matching TRBD1. The germline CDR1 and CDR2 sequences are SGHRS and YFSETQ. Germline trimming cut 4 bases from V and 7 bases from J; bases unmatched to any gene: 9. CDR3 size: 14 residues. The CDR3 nucleotides are TGCGCCAGCAGCCTCCTACAGGGGGCGGAAGAGCAGTACTTC. Translation gives CASSLLQGAEEQYF.

The gene calls are TRBV5-6 and TRBJ2-3, with 7 bases aligning to TRBD2. After removal of 1 base from V and 7 bases from J, the junction contained 9 bases not matched to a gene. The germline V gene encodes CDR1 SGHDT and CDR2 YYEEEE. The CDR3 is 15 residues long. CDR3 bases: TGTGCCAGCAGCTTGTACGGGGGGTCGGTGAATACGCAGTATTTT. It is translated as CASSLYGGSVNTQYF.

Concerning this clone: The sample holds other DNA sequences that translate to the same CDR3. The V gene is TRBV5-1, the J gene TRBJ1-4, with D tentatively TRBD1 (5 bases). The V gene lost 5 bases and the J gene lost 6 bases, with 17 bases spanning the gap. CDR3 length: 15 residues. Germline-derived CDR1 and CDR2 are SGHRS and YFSETQ. As DNA, the CDR3 is TGCGCCAGCAGTCCAAAGGGGACTGGAGATGAAAAACTGTTTTTT. It yields the protein CASSPKGTGDEKLFF.

J is TRBJ2-7 and V is TRBV5-1; 8 positions agree with TRBD2. V lost 0 bases to trimming and J lost 2 bases; unmatched junction nucleotides: 1. Germline V gene sequence: CDR1 SGHRS, CDR2 YFSETQ. This CDR3 has 14 amino acids. In nucleotides, the CDR3 is TGCGCCAGCAGCTTGGGACTAGCGACCTACGAGCAGTACTTC. Amino acids: CASSLGLATYEQYF.

The chain uses TRBV24-1 and TRBJ2-3, with a tentative D call TRBD2 (6 bases). The V gene lost 5 bases and the J gene lost 5 bases, with 13 bases spanning the gap. The CDR3 sequence is 14 residues long. CDR1 KGHDR and CDR2 SFDVKD come from the germline V gene. CDR3 in amino acids: CATSVSVRGDTQYF. CDR3 coding DNA: TGTGCCACCAGTGTCTCTGTGCGGGGAGATACGCAGTATTTT.

This clone came up a few times. The CDR3 spells CASSPQRMNTEAFF. The DNA of the CDR3 is TGTGCCAGCTCACCACAGAGGATGAACACTGAAGCTTTCTTT. The rearrangement uses TRBV18 and TRBJ1-1; no reliable D call. The germline gives CDR1 KGHSH, CDR2 LQKENI. The length of the CDR3 is 14 residues. Trimming left V 1 base short and J 0 bases short, with 6 bases between.

This clone was seen more than once but under ten times. This chain connects TRBV10-3 to TRBJ1-5; 8 bases fit TRBD1. CDR3 length: 14 amino acids. J was trimmed by 2 bases and V by 10 bases; bases with no gene match: 7. Germline CDR1 reads ENHRY; CDR2 reads SYGVKD. The CDR3 protein is CATQGARGNQPQHF. In DNA form, the CDR3 reads TGTGCCACCCAGGGGGCGCGAGGCAATCAGCCCCAGCATTTT.